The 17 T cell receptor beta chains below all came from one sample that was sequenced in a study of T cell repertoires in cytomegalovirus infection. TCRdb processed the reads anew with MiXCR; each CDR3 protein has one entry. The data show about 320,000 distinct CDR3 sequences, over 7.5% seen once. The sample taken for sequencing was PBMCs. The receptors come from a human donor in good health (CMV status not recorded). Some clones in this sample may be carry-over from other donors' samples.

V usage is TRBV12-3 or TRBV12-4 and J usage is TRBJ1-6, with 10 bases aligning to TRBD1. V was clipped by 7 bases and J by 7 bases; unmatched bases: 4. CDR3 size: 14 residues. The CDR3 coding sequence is TGTGCCAGCACTGACAGGGGGCGAAATTCACCCCTCCACTTT. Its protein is CASTDRGRNSPLHF.

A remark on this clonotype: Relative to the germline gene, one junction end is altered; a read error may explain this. The CDR3 DNA reads TGTGCCAGCCGTGATCATTACGAGCAGTACTTC. Residues: CASRDHYEQYF. This sequence joins TRBV2 and TRBJ2-7; D gene unclear. The CDR3 contains 11 residues. Germline V gives CDR1 SNHLY, CDR2 FYNNEI.

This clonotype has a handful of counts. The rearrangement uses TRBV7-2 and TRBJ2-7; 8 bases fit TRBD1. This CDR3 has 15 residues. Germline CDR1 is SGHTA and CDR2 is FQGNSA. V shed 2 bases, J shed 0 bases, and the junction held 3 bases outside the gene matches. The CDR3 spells CASSLMGQVSYEQYF. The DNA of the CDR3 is TGTGCCAGCAGCTTAATGGGACAGGTCTCCTACGAGCAGTACTTC.

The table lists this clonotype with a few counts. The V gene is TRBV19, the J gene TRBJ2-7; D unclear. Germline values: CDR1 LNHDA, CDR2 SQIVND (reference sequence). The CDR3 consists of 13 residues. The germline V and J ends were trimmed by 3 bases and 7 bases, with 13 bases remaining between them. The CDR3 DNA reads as TGTGCCAGTAGTATCCGGGCCTCCGAAGAGCAGTACTTC. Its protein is CASSIRASEEQYF.

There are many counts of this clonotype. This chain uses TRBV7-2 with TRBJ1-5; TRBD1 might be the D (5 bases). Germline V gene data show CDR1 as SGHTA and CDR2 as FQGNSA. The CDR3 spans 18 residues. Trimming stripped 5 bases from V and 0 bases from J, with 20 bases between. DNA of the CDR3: TGTGCCAGCAGCCCACGCCGTCGACAGTTTTTTAGCAATCAGCCCCAGCATTTT. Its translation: CASSPRRRQFFSNQPQHF.

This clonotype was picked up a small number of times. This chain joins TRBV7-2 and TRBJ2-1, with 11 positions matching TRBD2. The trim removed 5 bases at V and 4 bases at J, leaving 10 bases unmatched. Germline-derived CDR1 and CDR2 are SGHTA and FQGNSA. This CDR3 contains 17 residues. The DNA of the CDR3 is TGTGCCAGCAGCGGCAGACCTAGGACTAGCGGGTACAATGAGCAGTTCTTC. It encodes CASSGRPRTSGYNEQFF.

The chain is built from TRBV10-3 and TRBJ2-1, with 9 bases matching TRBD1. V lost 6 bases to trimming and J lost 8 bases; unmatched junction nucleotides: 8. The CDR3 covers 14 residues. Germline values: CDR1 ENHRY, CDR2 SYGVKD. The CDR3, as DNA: TGTGCCATCAGGGCGGGACAGGGTATCGATGAGCAGTTCTTC. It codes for CAIRAGQGIDEQFF.

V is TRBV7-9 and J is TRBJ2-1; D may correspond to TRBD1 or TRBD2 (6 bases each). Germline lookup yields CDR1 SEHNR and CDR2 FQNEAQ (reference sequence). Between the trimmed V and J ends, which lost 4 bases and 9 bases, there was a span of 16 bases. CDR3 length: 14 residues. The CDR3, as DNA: TGTGCCAGCAGCTCCCAACGGGGGCCTACTGAGCAGTTCTTC. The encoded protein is CASSSQRGPTEQFF. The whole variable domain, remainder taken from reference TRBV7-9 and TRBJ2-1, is DTGVSQNPRHKITKRGQNVTFRCDPISEHNRLYWYRQTLGQGPEFLTYFQNEAQLEKSRLLSDRFSAERPKGSFSTLEIQRTEQGDSAMYLCASSSQRGPTEQFFGPGTRLTVL.

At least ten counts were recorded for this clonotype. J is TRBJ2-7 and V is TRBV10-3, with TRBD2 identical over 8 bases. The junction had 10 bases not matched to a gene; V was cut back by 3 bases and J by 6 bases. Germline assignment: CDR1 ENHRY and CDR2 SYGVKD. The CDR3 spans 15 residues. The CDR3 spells CAISDLGLASVEQYF. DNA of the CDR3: TGTGCCATCAGTGACTTAGGACTAGCATCGGTCGAGCAGTACTTC.

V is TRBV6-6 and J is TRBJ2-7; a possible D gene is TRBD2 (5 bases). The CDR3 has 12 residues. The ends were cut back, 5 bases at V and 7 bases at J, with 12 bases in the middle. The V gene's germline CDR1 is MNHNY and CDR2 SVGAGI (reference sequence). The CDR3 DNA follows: TGTGCCAGCAGTCCCTCGGGGATGGAGCAGTACTTC. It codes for CASSPSGMEQYF.

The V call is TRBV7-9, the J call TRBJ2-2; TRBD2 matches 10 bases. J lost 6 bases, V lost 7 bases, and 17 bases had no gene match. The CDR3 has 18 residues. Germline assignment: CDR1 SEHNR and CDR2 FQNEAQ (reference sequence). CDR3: CASTHQERSGGAAGELFF. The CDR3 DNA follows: TGTGCCAGCACCCACCAAGAGAGAAGCGGGGGGGCGGCCGGGGAGCTGTTTTTT.

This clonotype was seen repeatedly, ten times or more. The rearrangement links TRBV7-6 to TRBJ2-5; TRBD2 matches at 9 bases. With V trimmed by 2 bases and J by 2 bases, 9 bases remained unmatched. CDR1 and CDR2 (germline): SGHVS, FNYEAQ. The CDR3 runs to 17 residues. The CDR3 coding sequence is TGTGCCAGCAGCTTAAATCCTAGCGGGGCCCTACAAGAGACCCAGTACTTC. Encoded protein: CASSLNPSGALQETQYF.

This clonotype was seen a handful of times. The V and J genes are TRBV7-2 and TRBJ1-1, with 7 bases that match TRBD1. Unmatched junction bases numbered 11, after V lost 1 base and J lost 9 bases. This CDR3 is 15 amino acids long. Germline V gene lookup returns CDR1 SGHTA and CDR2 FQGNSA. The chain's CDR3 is CASSLVNRGSEKAFF. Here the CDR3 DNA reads TGTGCCAGCAGCTTAGTAAACAGGGGCTCAGAAAAAGCTTTCTTT.

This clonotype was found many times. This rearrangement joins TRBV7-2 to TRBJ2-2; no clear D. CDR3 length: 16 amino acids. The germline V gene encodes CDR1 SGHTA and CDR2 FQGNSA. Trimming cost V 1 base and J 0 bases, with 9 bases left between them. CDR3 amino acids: CASSLGSAANTGELFF. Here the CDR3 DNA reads TGTGCCAGCAGCTTAGGATCGGCGGCGAACACCGGGGAGCTGTTTTTT.

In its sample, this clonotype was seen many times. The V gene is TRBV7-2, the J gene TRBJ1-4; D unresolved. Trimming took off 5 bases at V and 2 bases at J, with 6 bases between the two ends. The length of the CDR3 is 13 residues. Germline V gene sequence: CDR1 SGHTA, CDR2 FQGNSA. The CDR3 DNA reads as TGTGCCAGCAGCATCTTCACTAATGAAAAACTGTTTTTT. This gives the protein CASSIFTNEKLFF.

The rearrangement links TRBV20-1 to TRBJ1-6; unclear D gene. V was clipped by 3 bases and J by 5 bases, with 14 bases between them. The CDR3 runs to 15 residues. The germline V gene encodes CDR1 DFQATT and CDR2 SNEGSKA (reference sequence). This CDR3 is CSASYGSGDNSPLHF. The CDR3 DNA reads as TGCAGTGCTAGTTATGGGTCAGGAGATAATTCACCCCTCCACTTT.

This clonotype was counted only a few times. The DNA for the CDR3 is TGTGCCAGCAGAAGGGGAAACGGGGATACGCAGTATTTT. Residues: CASRRGNGDTQYF. The chain carries TRBV11-2 and TRBJ2-3, with a tentative D call TRBD1 (5 bases). V shed 6 bases and J shed 6 bases, with 13 bases lying between them. CDR3 size: 13 residues. Germline V gene sequence: CDR1 SGHAT, CDR2 FQNNGV. Filled out from reference TRBV11-2 and TRBJ2-3, the complete variable domain reads EAGVAQSPRYKIIEKRQSVAFWCNPISGHATLYWYQQILGQGPKLLIQFQNNGVVDDSQLPKDRFSAERLKGVDSTLKIQPAKLEDSAVYLCASRRGNGDTQYFGPGTRLTVL.